Listed below are T cell receptor beta chains from one sample, sequenced in a study of Tregs in tolerant kidney transplant recipients. Measured with immunoSEQ multiplex PCR; TCRdb has only the in-frame clones, and not every one. The sample lists some 71,000 clones; roughly nine tenths were seen once. Sequences were derived from CD4+ T cells from blood, sampled before the transplant. The receptors come from a human donor who received a combined kidney and bone marrow transplant. Both conserved end residues are part of each CDR3. Each record gives: V gene, J gene, CDR3 protein.

v_call: TRBV10-2
j_call: TRBJ2-7
cdr3_aa: CASRVSGRDEQYF

v_call: TRBV27
j_call: TRBJ2-2
cdr3_aa: CASSLNRGRGGELFF

v_call: TRBV6-1
j_call: TRBJ2-2
cdr3_aa: CASSRAGVNTGELFF

v_call: TRBV6-6
j_call: TRBJ1-2
cdr3_aa: CASSQGGIYGYTF

v_call: TRBV28
j_call: TRBJ2-7
cdr3_aa: CASSPRVEPYEQYF

v_call: TRBV29-1
j_call: TRBJ2-3
cdr3_aa: CSVGLAGERADTQYF

v_call: TRBV30
j_call: TRBJ2-2
cdr3_aa: CAWRALAIGTGELFF

v_call: TRBV28
j_call: TRBJ1-3
cdr3_aa: CASDDNNSGNTIYF

v_call: TRBV7-2
j_call: TRBJ1-3
cdr3_aa: CASSSELSGNTIYF

v_call: TRBV2
j_call: TRBJ2-1
cdr3_aa: CASSSQGTFGNEQFF

v_call: TRBV28
j_call: TRBJ2-7
cdr3_aa: CASSQQPKSSYEQYF

v_call: TRBV5-1
j_call: TRBJ1-1
cdr3_aa: CASSFNSGFSEAFF

v_call: TRBV7-2
j_call: TRBJ2-3
cdr3_aa: CASSSPGGGGTDTQYF

v_call: TRBV11-2
j_call: TRBJ2-5
cdr3_aa: CANMTDTRYQETQYF

v_call: TRBV30
j_call: TRBJ1-4
cdr3_aa: CALWDRDEKLFF

v_call: TRBV19
j_call: TRBJ2-7
cdr3_aa: CASSQDRDEQYF

v_call: TRBV7-9
j_call: TRBJ1-1
cdr3_aa: CASSFRNTEAFF

v_call: TRBV11-2
j_call: TRBJ2-1
cdr3_aa: CASSLDQGHNEQFF

v_call: TRBV10-2
j_call: TRBJ1-5
cdr3_aa: CASSDGAGFSNQPQHF

v_call: TRBV6-5
j_call: TRBJ2-1
cdr3_aa: CASSYSGLGVYNEQFF

v_call: TRBV27
j_call: TRBJ2-7
cdr3_aa: CASSFLGDRVYEQYF

v_call: TRBV4-1
j_call: TRBJ2-2
cdr3_aa: CASSLYGGELFF

v_call: TRBV2
j_call: TRBJ2-2
cdr3_aa: CASRPGTQNTGELFF

v_call: TRBV28
j_call: TRBJ2-3
cdr3_aa: CASSYNRGRGGYTQYF

v_call: TRBV27
j_call: TRBJ1-1
cdr3_aa: CASSQTLDRGTAEAFF